This TCR beta chain was observed in a study of Ad26.COV2.S vaccination and SARS-CoV-2 variants. Study-wide findings and caveats: Recipients of either vaccine or placebo displayed similar breadth of non-spike TCRs.

This CDR3 has 16 residues. Germline trimming cut 3 bases from V and 2 bases from J; bases unmatched to any gene: 5. The germline V gene encodes CDR1 LGHDT and CDR2 YNNKEL (reference sequence). This clone was seen just once. As yet, its antigen is unknown. This table comes from immunoSEQ multiplex PCR, and its TCRdb copy is limited to in-frame clones, with some not included. This table has some 350,000 clones, around 92% appearing once. Sequenced here: peripheral blood, sampled after recovery from COVID-19. The clonotype comes from a human donor who had recovered from COVID-19. The rearrangement links TRBV3-1 (or the pseudogene TRBV3-2) to TRBJ2-1, with 9 bases lining up with TRBD1. The CDR3 is CASSQSGTGPYNEQFF. CDR3 nucleotide sequence: TGTGCCAGCAGCCAGTCAGGGACAGGGCCCTACAATGAGCAGTTCTTC.